This passage covers 29 T cell receptor beta chains from one sample sequenced in a study of blood T cells in healthy people across ages (dated by TCRdb to 2013 to 2016). Receptors were amplified or captured by 5' RACE. For sequencing, an Illumina HiSeq 2500 was employed. A second PCR of about 7 to 12 cycles was run with a J-beta primer mix and a sample-barcoded 5' primer. TCRdb trimmed the raw reads at Q25, called clones with MiXCR and kept productive beta chains. Merged by CDR3 protein, the rows form single entries marked with the most common genes and DNA. This sample comprises 1.5 million to 2 million distinct CDR3 sequences, about 32% of them detected only once. The ten largest make up around 10% of the sample. Sequenced: blood. Receptors were obtained from a woman under 40 in good health.

This clonotype has just a few counts. The chain combines TRBV5-1 with TRBJ2-3; the D gene is possibly TRBD1 (5 bases). With 2 bases removed from V and 3 bases from J, the gap between germline ends came to 10 bases. The CDR3 consists of 14 residues. The germline gives CDR1 SGHRS, CDR2 YFSETQ. CDR3 residues: CASSFKGKTDTQYF. In nucleotides, the CDR3 is TGCGCCAGCAGCTTCAAGGGGAAGACAGATACGCAGTATTTT.

The V call is TRBV15, the J call TRBJ2-1; D is possibly TRBD2 (5 bases). CDR3 length: 15 residues. Germline CDR1 LNHNV, CDR2 YYDKDF (reference sequence). Trimming removed 4 bases from V and 7 bases from J, with 17 bases in between. The CDR3 here is CATSTNRLPGNEQFF. CDR3 sequence (DNA): TGTGCCACCAGCACAAACAGACTACCAGGAAATGAGCAGTTCTTC.

This clonotype came up many times. At one end, the junction sequence differs from germline, possibly due to a read error. The CDR3 DNA reads TGTGCCATCGGTGACCAGTACCAAGAGACCCAGTACTTC. This encodes CAIGDQYQETQYF. The J gene is TRBJ2-5, the V gene TRBV10-3; the D is unclear. CDR3 length: 13 residues. Germline V gene lookup returns CDR1 ENHRY and CDR2 SYGVKD.

V and J are TRBV20-1 and TRBJ2-7; 14 bases agree with TRBD2. The CDR3 has 17 amino acids. J lost 0 bases, V lost 5 bases, and 9 bases had no gene match. Germline V lookup: CDR1 DFQATT, CDR2 SNEGSKA (reference sequence). DNA of the CDR3: TGCAGTGCTTTCGGGACTAGCGGGGGAATAAGCTCCTACGAGCAGTACTTC. Its translation is CSAFGTSGGISSYEQYF.

There are a few counts of this clonotype. The genes are TRBV5-1 and TRBJ1-6, with a weak D call TRBD1 (5 bases). V shed 3 bases and J shed 8 bases, with 15 bases lying between them. Looked up from germline, CDR1 is SGHRS and CDR2 is YFSETQ. There are 15 residues in the CDR3. The CDR3 DNA sequence: TGCGCCAGCAGCTCCCCCAGGGTGAGGGATTCACCCCTCCACTTT. As protein: CASSSPRVRDSPLHF.

This clonotype occurred a few times. V gene TRBV28 combines with J gene TRBJ2-6; 10 bases are shared with TRBD1. CDR1 MDHEN and CDR2 SYDVKM come from the germline V gene. CDR3 length: 19 residues. V gave up 5 bases and J gave up 0 bases; unmatched junction bases: 10. The DNA for the CDR3 is TGTGCCAGCAGTGGGGGACAGGGGATAACTTTCTCTGGGGCCAACGTCCTGACTTTC. Translation gives CASSGGQGITFSGANVLTF.

V usage is TRBV4-1 and J usage is TRBJ1-1; a possible D gene is TRBD1 (6 bases). This CDR3 is 17 amino acids long. From germline, CDR1 is MGHRA and CDR2 YSYEKL. Deletions cut 1 base from V and 4 bases from J, with 19 bases between. The CDR3 protein is CASSQVGPGAVGTEAFF. CDR3 DNA: TGCGCCAGCAGCCAAGTAGGGCCAGGGGCGGTGGGCACTGAAGCTTTCTTT.

This clonotype was seen ten or more times. The chain has TRBV7-3 and TRBJ2-1; D not certain. The V gene lost 1 base and the J gene lost 0 bases, with 7 bases spanning the gap. Germline V CDR1 and CDR2: SGHTA, FQGTGA. The CDR3 has 15 amino acids. CDR3 in DNA: TGTGCCAGCAGCTTAAATCCGAGCTCCTACAATGAGCAGTTCTTC. It translates to CASSLNPSSYNEQFF. The variable domain in full, with the rest retrieved from reference TRBV7-3 and TRBJ2-1, is GAGVSQTPSNKVTEKGKYVELRCDPISGHTALYWYRQSLGQGPEFLIYFQGTGAADDSGLPNDRFFAVRPEGSVSTLKIQRTERGDSAVYLCASSLNPSSYNEQFFGPGTRLTVL.

About this clonotype itself: A much larger clone is a single base away; this may be a read error. This sequence joins TRBV2 and TRBJ1-5; D ambiguous. This CDR3 contains 13 residues. The germline CDR1 and CDR2 sequences are SNHLY and FYNNEI. Deletions cut 6 bases from V and 0 bases from J, with 6 bases between. The CDR3 protein is CASREISNQPQHF. CDR3 nucleotides: TGTGCCAGCAGGGAAATTAGCAATCAGCCCCAGCATTTT. Using reference TRBV2 and TRBJ1-5 for the parts outside the CDR3, the full variable domain is EPEVTQTPSHQVTQMGQEVILRCVPISNHLYFYWYRQILGQKVEFLVSFYNNEISEKSEIFDDQFSVERPDGSNFTLKIRSTKLEDSAMYFCASREISNQPQHFGDGTRLSIL.

This sequence joins TRBV9 and TRBJ2-5, with D possibly matching TRBD1 (6 bases). Germline V gene lookup returns CDR1 SGDLS and CDR2 YYNGEE. The V end was cut by 3 bases, the J end by 1 base, with 13 bases between. This CDR3 spans 15 amino acids. The CDR3 here is CASSASGTIQETQYF. The CDR3 nucleotides are TGTGCCAGCAGCGCATCCGGGACAATCCAAGAGACCCAGTACTTC.

This clonotype was picked up a small number of times. The chain recombines TRBV7-9 with TRBJ1-1, with TRBD1 matching 12 bases. J was trimmed by 5 bases and V by 5 bases; bases with no gene match: 9. The V gene's germline CDR1 is SEHNR and CDR2 FQNEAQ (reference sequence). The CDR3 totals 16 residues. This chain's CDR3 is CASSHPGQGAGTEAFF. CDR3 bases: TGTGCCAGCAGCCATCCGGGACAGGGGGCAGGGACTGAAGCTTTCTTT. The whole variable domain, remainder taken from reference TRBV7-9 and TRBJ1-1, is DTGVSQNPRHKITKRGQNVTFRCDPISEHNRLYWYRQTLGQGPEFLTYFQNEAQLEKSRLLSDRFSAERPKGSFSTLEIQRTEQGDSAMYLCASSHPGQGAGTEAFFGQGTRLTVV.

A note on this clonotype: Since a much larger clone is just one base distant, this may be a read error. The chain couples TRBV29-1 to TRBJ2-7, with TRBD2 matching over 7 bases. The CDR3 extends over 14 amino acids. Germline loops: CDR1 SQVTM, CDR2 ANQGSEA. The ends lost 3 bases at V and 7 bases at J; junction bases unmatched: 12. In DNA form, the CDR3 reads TGCAGCGTTGAGGGGGGGGAGATTTACAATGAGCAGTACTTC. This codes for CSVEGGEIYNEQYF.

The V gene is TRBV20-1, the J gene TRBJ1-4; no reliable D call. Germline CDR1 reads DFQATT; CDR2 reads SNEGSKA (reference sequence). The CDR3 consists of 11 residues. The germline V and J ends were trimmed by 6 bases and 7 bases, with 9 bases remaining between them. The CDR3 region has the DNA TGCAGTGCCCTTCAGTCTGAAAAACTGTTTTTT. Translating gives CSALQSEKLFF.

The chain couples TRBV30 to TRBJ2-5; D unclear. The J call could be wrong; TRBJ2-7 is a better fit for the DNA end. The CDR3 extends over 12 amino acids. Germline values: CDR1 GTSNPN, CDR2 SVGIG (reference sequence). CDR3 sequence reads: CAWSDYRNEQYF. The CDR3 DNA follows: TGTGCCTGGAGTGATTATCGGAACGAGCAGTACTTC.

V gene TRBV2 combines with J gene TRBJ2-5; D not resolved. V lost 4 bases, J lost 1 base, and 10 bases lay in between. Germline V lookup: CDR1 SNHLY, CDR2 FYNNEI. There are 14 residues in the CDR3. DNA of the CDR3: TGTGCCAGCAGTGGTGGTACCTTCCAAGAGACCCAGTACTTC. This gives the protein CASSGGTFQETQYF. The complete variable domain, with remaining parts taken from reference TRBV2 and TRBJ2-5, reads EPEVTQTPSHQVTQMGQEVILRCVPISNHLYFYWYRQILGQKVEFLVSFYNNEISEKSEIFDDQFSVERPDGSNFTLKIRSTKLEDSAMYFCASSGGTFQETQYFGPGTRLLVL.

This clonotype was detected many times. The chain recombines TRBV4-1 with TRBJ2-5, with 7 nucleotides matching TRBD1. The CDR3 extends over 15 amino acids. Germline V gene sequence: CDR1 MGHRA, CDR2 YSYEKL. Trimming cost V 1 base and J 3 bases; bases outside gene matches: 5. CDR3 sequence (DNA): TGCGCCAGCAGCCAAGTGAGAGGGGGCGAAGAGACCCAGTACTTC. Its protein product is CASSQVRGGEETQYF.

This chain links TRBV29-1 with TRBJ2-1, with D perhaps matching TRBD1 (5 bases). The CDR3 runs 14 residues. Germline V gives CDR1 SQVTM, CDR2 ANQGSEA. V dropped 6 bases and J dropped 7 bases, with 19 bases sitting between them. The CDR3 is CSVPRAPQVNEQFF. Here the CDR3 DNA reads TGCAGCGTCCCCAGGGCTCCACAAGTAAATGAGCAGTTCTTC.

In its sample, this clonotype was seen many times. The V call is TRBV4-1, the J call TRBJ2-7; D is uncertain. The CDR3 length is 12 residues. CDR1 MGHRA and CDR2 YSYEKL come from the germline V gene. Trimming shortened V by 1 base and J by 9 bases, and 10 bases separated the two germline ends. CDR3 DNA sequence: TGCGCCAGCAGCCAAGTCATGGGTGCGCAGTACTTC. Translation gives CASSQVMGAQYF.

J is TRBJ1-2 and V is TRBV28; D not certain. Trimming took 6 bases from V and 6 from J, leaving 14 bases between them. The CDR3 runs to 13 residues. Germline V lookup: CDR1 MDHEN, CDR2 SYDVKM. The CDR3 DNA reads TGTGCCAGCAGGTCCGGACTTCGCCATGGCTACACCTTC. Translation gives CASRSGLRHGYTF.

This chain joins TRBV2 and TRBJ2-5, with 9 bases fitting TRBD2. In germline, CDR1 is SNHLY, CDR2 FYNNEI. The V segment lost 1 base and the J segment 11 bases; nucleotides outside the gene matches: 2. The CDR3 runs to 12 residues. As DNA, the CDR3 is TGTGCCAGCAGTGAAGTTAGCGGGGGTCAGTACTTC. Its translation: CASSEVSGGQYF.

The V gene is TRBV25-1, the J gene TRBJ1-1; no firm D call. Germline V gives CDR1 MGHDK, CDR2 SYGVNS. V dropped 7 bases and J dropped 2 bases, with 5 bases sitting between them. The length of the CDR3 is 11 residues. The CDR3 DNA is TGTGCCAGCATGGCAAACACTGAAGCTTTCTTT. Residues: CASMANTEAFF.

This clonotype came up a few times. The CDR3 loop is CASSYSSGGVNTDTQYF. The CDR3 nucleotides read TGTGCCAGCAGTTACTCGAGTGGGGGAGTTAACACAGATACGCAGTATTTT. This chain uses TRBV6-2 or TRBV6-3 with TRBJ2-3; D possibly matches TRBD1 or TRBD2 (5 bases each). The CDR3 is 17 amino acids. Germline V lookup: CDR1 MNHEY, CDR2 SVGEGT. V was trimmed by 0 bases and J by 2 bases, leaving 15 bases between them.

The chain employs TRBV7-8 and TRBJ2-7; 12 bases are a match to TRBD2. V dropped 5 bases and J dropped 1; count of bases not matched to a gene: 6. Germline lookup yields CDR1 SGHVS and CDR2 FQNEAQ. The CDR3 has 16 residues. CDR3 in amino acids: CASSITSGGLSYEQYF. The CDR3 DNA is TGTGCCAGCAGCATAACTAGCGGGGGGCTTTCCTACGAGCAGTACTTC.

This clonotype was recorded a few times. The CDR3 sequence: CATSREKAFF. CDR3 in DNA: TGTGCCACCAGCAGGGAAAAAGCTTTCTTT. V is TRBV15 and J is TRBJ1-1; no firm D call. The V and J ends lost 3 bases and 9 bases respectively, with 5 bases between them. CDR3 size: 10 residues. Germline V CDR1 and CDR2: LNHNV, YYDKDF (reference sequence). Full variable domain (rest looked up from reference TRBV15 and TRBJ1-1): DAMVIQNPRYQVTQFGKPVTLSCSQTLNHNVMYWYQQKSSQAPKLLFHYYDKDFNNEADTPDNFQSRRPNTSFCFLDIRSPGLGDTAMYLCATSREKAFFGQGTRLTVV.

Only a few counts were recorded for this clonotype. The chain employs TRBV20-1 and TRBJ2-7; TRBD1 matches at 8 bases. J was trimmed by 0 bases and V by 1 base; bases with no gene match: 5. Per the germline V gene, CDR1 is DFQATT and CDR2 is SNEGSKA (reference sequence). This CDR3 region has 15 residues. The CDR3 DNA reads as TGCAGTGCTAGAGCCGGACAGGGAATCTCCTACGAGCAGTACTTC. Amino acid sequence: CSARAGQGISYEQYF.

The chain joins TRBV20-1 to TRBJ2-7, with a possible D match to TRBD1 (5 bases). The germline V gene encodes CDR1 DFQATT and CDR2 SNEGSKA (reference sequence). CDR3 length equals 13 residues. V dropped 6 bases and J dropped 2 bases, with 14 bases sitting between them. CDR3 nucleotides: TGCAGTGCCCTGGTGGGGCCCCCCTACGAGCAGTACTTC. Its protein product is CSALVGPPYEQYF.

About this clonotype: This clone may be a read error of a much larger clone one base away. The rearrangement links TRBV20-1 to TRBJ1-2; 7 bases are shared with TRBD1. The CDR3 loop spans 13 amino acids. Unmatched junction bases numbered 8, after V lost 6 bases and J lost 4 bases. Germline loops: CDR1 DFQATT, CDR2 SNEGSKA (reference sequence). The CDR3 region has the DNA TGCAGTGCAAAGGGGGCCGGAGTCTATGGCTACACCTTC. Its translation: CSAKGAGVYGYTF.

This rearrangement joins TRBV9 to TRBJ1-1; 7 bases fit TRBD1. J was trimmed by 1 base and V by 3 bases; bases with no gene match: 3. Germline CDR1 and CDR2: SGDLS and YYNGEE. CDR3 length: 14 amino acids. CDR3 protein: CASSGGQANTEAFF. The CDR3 DNA reads as TGTGCCAGCAGCGGCGGACAGGCGAACACTGAAGCTTTCTTT.

This clonotype was seen more than once but under ten times. The chain uses TRBV9 and TRBJ2-1; TRBD2 agrees at 7 bases. CDR1 is SGDLS and CDR2 is YYNGEE in the germline V gene. V gave up 0 bases and J gave up 5 bases; unmatched junction bases: 5. This CDR3 spans 15 amino acids. CDR3 region: CASSVVGSGDNEQFF. Here the CDR3 DNA reads TGTGCCAGCAGCGTAGTGGGGAGCGGGGACAATGAGCAGTTCTTC.